This note documents a single T cell receptor beta chain sequence. In its sample, this clone was seen once. Its antigen specificity is not known. Base qualities are not recorded, but no much larger clone differs from it by a single base. TCRbeta CDR3 regions were amplified from genomic DNA using the immunoSEQ Assay, a bias-controlled multiplex PCR. As for how the authors treated the data: The number of nucleated cells in each sample was estimated from the amplification of reference gene primers within the assay. Sequence reads were collapsed and filtered to measure the absolute abundance of every unique TCRbeta CDR3 rearrangement. For each sample, productive Simpson clonality was calculated by taking the square root of Simpson's diversity index across productive rearrangements. Drawn from immuneACCESS, this table holds only the in-frame rearrangements with V and J called that TCRdb kept. Clones are partly lost; checked studies trace under half to an unresolved V gene and leave the rest unexplained. V and J calls and clone size are copied from that table; D and trimming were computed from the DNA. The table for this sample lists 300,000 to 450,000 clones; 70% to 90% of them were counted only once. The ten most abundant clones make up about 1.2% of the sample.

These data belong to a study of blood T cell repertoires in COVID-19 (dated by TCRdb to between 2020 and 2021). Regarding the research as a whole: Samples from collaborators originated in the United States, Italy and Spain and spanned both the acute and convalescent phases of COVID-19. The repertoires were made available in a free public database intended to serve as a resource for research on the immune response to SARS-CoV-2. Where HLA class I and class II types were available, the types were taken from metadata supplied by the sample provider, not from assay-based typing. The material from the prospective study consisted of cDNA or gDNA derived from T cells, B-cell-depleted T cells, or PBMCs. Sample metadata almost always included a de-identified subject ID, COVID-19 status, age in years and sex. The dataset comprised deeply sampled blood TCRbeta repertoires from subjects exposed to, actively infected with, or recovered from COVID-19. The samples were drawn from two sources: the first 160 participants of the ongoing ImmuneRACE study, and 1,254 subjects contributed by 6 global collaborators. The full study reports these points: How much clinical and demographic metadata was included differed by source and by participant, and the metadata was provided uncurated.

The V end gives up 0 bases and the J end 5 bases, leaving 5 bases in the junction not matched to a gene. The CDR3, from cysteine to phenylalanine, totals 16 residues. Left in the record is the CDR3 DNA by itself, 48 bases read in frame from the first base. Reading the germline V gene gives CDR1 LGHNA and CDR2 YSLEER. Participants in the prospective study were aged roughly 18 to 89 years, lived in over 20 United States geographic areas, and enrolled through a virtual design. Cohort assignment in the prospective study relied on participant-reported clinical history from a screening survey and a study questionnaire. ImmuneRACE Cohort 3 recovered participants were defined by two consecutive negative NP/OP PCR tests, healthcare professional clearance, or symptom resolution. In the prospective study, whole blood, serum and a nasopharyngeal or oropharyngeal swab were collected from each participant by mobile phlebotomists. Participants in the prospective study had the option to provide additional blood draws and questionnaires over an approximately 2-month period. Before DNA extraction, blood samples from the prospective study were shipped at room temperature or frozen.

Sequencing was performed on PBMCs or T cells enriched from blood (not recorded which). This chain is built from TRBV4-3 and TRBJ1-5; the junction holds 9 bases that match TRBD1. The receptor's source is a woman younger than 30 who had recovered from COVID-19. The nucleotide sequence is TGCGCCAGCAGCCAAGAGCGGACAGGGGACGATCAGCCCCAGCATTTT. The encoded protein is CASSQERTGDDQPQHF.